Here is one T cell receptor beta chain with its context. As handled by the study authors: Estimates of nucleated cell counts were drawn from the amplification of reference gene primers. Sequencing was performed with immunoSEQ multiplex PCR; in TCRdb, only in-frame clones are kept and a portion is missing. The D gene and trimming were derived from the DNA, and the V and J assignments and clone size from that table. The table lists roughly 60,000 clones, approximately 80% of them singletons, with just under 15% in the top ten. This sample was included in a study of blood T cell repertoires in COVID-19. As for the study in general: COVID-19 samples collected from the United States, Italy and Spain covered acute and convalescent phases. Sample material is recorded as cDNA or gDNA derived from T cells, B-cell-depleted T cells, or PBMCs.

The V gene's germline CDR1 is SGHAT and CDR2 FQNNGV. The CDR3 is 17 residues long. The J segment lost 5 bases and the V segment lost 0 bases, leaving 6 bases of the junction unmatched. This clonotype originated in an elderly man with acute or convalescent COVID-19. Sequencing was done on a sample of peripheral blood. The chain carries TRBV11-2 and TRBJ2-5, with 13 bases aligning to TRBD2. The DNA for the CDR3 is TGTGCCAGCAGCTTAGATCGTGGACTAGCGGGGGAGGAGACCCAGTACTTC. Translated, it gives CASSLDRGLAGEETQYF.